This TCR beta chain was identified during a study of cytomegalovirus exposure and HLA in healthy donors. Whole-study results and caveats: Altogether, 164 TCR beta chains were recorded as cytomegalovirus-associated. TCR beta chains associated with HLA were, in a later analysis, more clonally expanded than equally common others. A later look showed TCR association rates differing by HLA locus, highest for DRB1 and lowest for HLA-C.

Turning to this clone: The target antigen is unknown.

The PCR used 60 Vbeta and 13 Jbeta primers. Clones were read by immunoSEQ multiplex PCR, and TCRdb kept only the in-frame ones, dropping some. The table has roughly 120,000 clones, roughly two thirds seen once. Specimen: PBMCs. This clonotype originated in a man between 25 and 39 years old in good health and CMV-seropositive.

CDR3 sequence reads: CASSRRLAGVGEQFF. CDR3 DNA: TGTGCCAGCAGCCGCAGACTAGCGGGAGTGGGTGAGCAGTTCTTC. The chain has TRBV11-1 and TRBJ2-1, with 12 bases identical to TRBD2. Trimming took 5 bases from V and 9 from J; bases not matched to a gene: 8. Germline V gives CDR1 SGHAT, CDR2 FQDESV (reference sequence). The CDR3 contains 15 residues.